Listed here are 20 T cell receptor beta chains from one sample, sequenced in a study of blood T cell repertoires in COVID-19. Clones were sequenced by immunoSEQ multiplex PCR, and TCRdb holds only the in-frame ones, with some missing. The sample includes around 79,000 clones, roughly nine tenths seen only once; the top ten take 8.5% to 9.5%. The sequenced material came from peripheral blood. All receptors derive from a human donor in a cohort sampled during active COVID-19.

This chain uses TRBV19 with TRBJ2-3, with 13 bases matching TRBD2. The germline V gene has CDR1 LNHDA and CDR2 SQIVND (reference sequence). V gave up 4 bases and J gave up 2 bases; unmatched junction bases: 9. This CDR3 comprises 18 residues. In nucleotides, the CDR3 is TGTGCCAGTAGTACGCGGACTAGCGGGAGACTCCCCACAGATACGCAGTATTTT. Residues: CASSTRTSGRLPTDTQYF.

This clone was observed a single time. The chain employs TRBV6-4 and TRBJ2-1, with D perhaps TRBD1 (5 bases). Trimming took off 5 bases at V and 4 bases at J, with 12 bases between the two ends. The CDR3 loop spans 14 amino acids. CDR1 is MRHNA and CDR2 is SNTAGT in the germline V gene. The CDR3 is CASSIDRTYNEQFF. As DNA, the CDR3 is TGTGCCAGCAGTATCGACAGAACGTACAATGAGCAGTTCTTC.

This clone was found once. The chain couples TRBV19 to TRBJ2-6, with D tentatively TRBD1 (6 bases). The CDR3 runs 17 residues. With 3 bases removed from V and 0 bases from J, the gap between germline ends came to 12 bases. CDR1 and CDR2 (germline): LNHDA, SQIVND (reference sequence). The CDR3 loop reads CASSITGTLSGANVLTF. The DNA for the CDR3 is TGTGCCAGTAGTATTACAGGGACCCTCTCTGGGGCCAACGTCCTGACTTTC.

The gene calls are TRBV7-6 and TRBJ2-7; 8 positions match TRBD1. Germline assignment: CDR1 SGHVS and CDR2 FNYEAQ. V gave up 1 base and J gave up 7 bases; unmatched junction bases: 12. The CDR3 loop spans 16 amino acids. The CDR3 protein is CASSLGGRGRLEEQYF. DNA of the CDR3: TGTGCCAGCAGCTTAGGTGGCAGGGGGCGGCTGGAAGAGCAGTACTTC.

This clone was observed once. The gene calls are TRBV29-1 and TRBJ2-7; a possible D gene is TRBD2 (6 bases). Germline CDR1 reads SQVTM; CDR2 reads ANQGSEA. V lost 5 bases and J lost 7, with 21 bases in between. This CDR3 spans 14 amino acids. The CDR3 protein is CSVHTSGTEGEQYF. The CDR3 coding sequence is TGCAGCGTTCATACCTCCGGGACTGAGGGGGAGCAGTACTTC.

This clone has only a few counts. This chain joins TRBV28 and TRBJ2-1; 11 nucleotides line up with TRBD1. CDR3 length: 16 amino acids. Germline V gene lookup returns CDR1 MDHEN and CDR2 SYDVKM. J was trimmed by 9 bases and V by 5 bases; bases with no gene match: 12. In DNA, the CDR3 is TGTGCCAGCAGTCGAGCCGGGACAGGGGGTTTGCTTGAGCAGTTCTTC. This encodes CASSRAGTGGLLEQFF.

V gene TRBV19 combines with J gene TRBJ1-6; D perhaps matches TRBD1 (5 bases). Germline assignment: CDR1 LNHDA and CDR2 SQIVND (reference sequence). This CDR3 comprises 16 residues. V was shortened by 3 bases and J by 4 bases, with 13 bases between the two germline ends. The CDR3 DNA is TGTGCCAGTAGTATGCGGGGACTGCCATATAATTCACCCCTCCACTTT. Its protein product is CASSMRGLPYNSPLHF.

The CDR3 region has the DNA TGTGCCAGCAGCGCGGACAGGGGGCGCGGTGGCTACACCTTC. This encodes CASSADRGRGGYTF. The J gene is TRBJ1-2, the V gene TRBV9; 11 positions agree with TRBD1. CDR1 is SGDLS and CDR2 is YYNGEE in the germline V gene. V lost 3 bases, J lost 7 bases, and 5 bases stayed unmatched. This CDR3 comprises 14 residues.

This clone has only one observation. This chain's CDR3 is CASSEPRGRMNTEAFF. CDR3 sequence (DNA): TGTGCCAGCAGCGAACCCAGGGGACGGATGAACACTGAAGCTTTCTTT. This chain connects TRBV9 to TRBJ1-1; the D gene is possibly TRBD1 (6 bases). The CDR3 contains 16 residues. From germline, CDR1 is SGDLS and CDR2 YYNGEE. The V gene lost 3 bases and the J gene lost 0 bases, with 15 bases spanning the gap.

CDR3 DNA: TGTGCCACCAGCAGAGGGGAGGACAGGGGGAACGAGCAGTACTTC. Protein sequence: CATSRGEDRGNEQYF. This sequence joins TRBV15 and TRBJ2-7; the match to TRBD1 covers 10 bases. V was clipped by 1 base and J by 5 bases; unmatched bases: 5. This CDR3 is 15 amino acids long. Germline CDR1 and CDR2: LNHNV and YYDKDF (reference sequence). The variable domain in full, with the rest retrieved from reference TRBV15 and TRBJ2-7, is DAMVIQNPRYQVTQFGKPVTLSCSQTLNHNVMYWYQQKSSQAPKLLFHYYDKDFNNEADTPDNFQSRRPNTSFCFLDIRSPGLGDTAMYLCATSRGEDRGNEQYFGPGTRLTVT.

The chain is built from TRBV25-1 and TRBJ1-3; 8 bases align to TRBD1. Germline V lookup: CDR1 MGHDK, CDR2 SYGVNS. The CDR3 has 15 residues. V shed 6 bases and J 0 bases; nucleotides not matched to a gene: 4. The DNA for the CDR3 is TGTGCCAGCAGACAGGGGACAGGCTCTGGAAACACCATATATTTT. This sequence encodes CASRQGTGSGNTIYF.

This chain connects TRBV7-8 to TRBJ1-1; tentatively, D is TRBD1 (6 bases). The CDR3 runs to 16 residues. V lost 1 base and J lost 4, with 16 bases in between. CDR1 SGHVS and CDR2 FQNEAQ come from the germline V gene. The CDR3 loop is CASSLDRVRGGTEAFF. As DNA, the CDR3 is TGTGCCAGCAGCTTAGATCGAGTTCGAGGGGGCACTGAAGCTTTCTTT.

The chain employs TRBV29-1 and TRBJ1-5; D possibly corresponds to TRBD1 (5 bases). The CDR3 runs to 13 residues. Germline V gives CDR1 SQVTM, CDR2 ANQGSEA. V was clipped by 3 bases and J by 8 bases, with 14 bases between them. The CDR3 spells CSVDPPGVEPQHF. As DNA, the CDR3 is TGCAGCGTTGATCCCCCGGGGGTCGAGCCCCAGCATTTT.

The CDR3 coding sequence is TGTGCCAGCTCACCATACGACAGGTCCCGTGCCTACGAGCAGTACTTC. This gives the protein CASSPYDRSRAYEQYF. V gene TRBV18 combines with J gene TRBJ2-7; possible D gene TRBD1, 6 bases. Germline V gene lookup returns CDR1 KGHSH and CDR2 LQKENI. With 2 bases removed from V and 2 bases from J, the gap between germline ends came to 16 bases. The CDR3 sequence is 16 residues long.

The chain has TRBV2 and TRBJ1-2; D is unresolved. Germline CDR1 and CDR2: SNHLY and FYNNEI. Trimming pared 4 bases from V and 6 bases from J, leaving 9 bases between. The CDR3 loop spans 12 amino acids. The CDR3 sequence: CASSVGQDGYTF. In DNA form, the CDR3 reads TGTGCCAGCAGTGTCGGTCAGGATGGCTACACCTTC.

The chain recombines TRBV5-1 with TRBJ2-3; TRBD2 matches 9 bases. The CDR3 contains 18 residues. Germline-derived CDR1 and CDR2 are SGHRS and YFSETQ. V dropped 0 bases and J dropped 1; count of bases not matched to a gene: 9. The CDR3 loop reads CASSLAGSGGLRTDTQYF. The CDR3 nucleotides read TGCGCCAGCAGCTTGGCCGGAAGCGGGGGGCTCCGCACAGATACGCAGTATTTT.

CDR3 amino acids: CAIREDRGHFEQYF. The CDR3 region has the DNA TGTGCCATCAGGGAAGACAGGGGGCATTTCGAGCAGTACTTC. This chain links TRBV10-3 with TRBJ2-7; 10 bases map to TRBD1. The ends lost 6 bases at V and 6 bases at J; junction bases unmatched: 8. The CDR3 is 14 amino acids. In germline, CDR1 is ENHRY, CDR2 SYGVKD.

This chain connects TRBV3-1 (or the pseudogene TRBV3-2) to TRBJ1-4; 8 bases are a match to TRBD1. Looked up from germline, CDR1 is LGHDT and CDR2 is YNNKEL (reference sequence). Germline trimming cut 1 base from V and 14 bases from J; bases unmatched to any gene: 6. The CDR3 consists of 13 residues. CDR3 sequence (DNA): TGTGCCAGCAGCCAAGTGGACAGGGAAGGGCTGTTTTTT. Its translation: CASSQVDREGLFF.

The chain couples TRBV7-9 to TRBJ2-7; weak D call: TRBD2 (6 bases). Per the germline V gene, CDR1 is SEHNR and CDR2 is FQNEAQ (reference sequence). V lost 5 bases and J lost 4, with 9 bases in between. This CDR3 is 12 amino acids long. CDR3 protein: CASSPRGYEQYF. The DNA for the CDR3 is TGTGCCAGCAGCCCCCGGGGGTACGAGCAGTACTTC.

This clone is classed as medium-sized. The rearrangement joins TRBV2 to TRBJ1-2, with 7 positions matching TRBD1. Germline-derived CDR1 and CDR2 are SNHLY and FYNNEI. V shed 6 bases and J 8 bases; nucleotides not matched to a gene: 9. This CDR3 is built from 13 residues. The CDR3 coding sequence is TGTGCCAGCAGCGAAATACAGGGGACGGGCTACACCTTC. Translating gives CASSEIQGTGYTF.